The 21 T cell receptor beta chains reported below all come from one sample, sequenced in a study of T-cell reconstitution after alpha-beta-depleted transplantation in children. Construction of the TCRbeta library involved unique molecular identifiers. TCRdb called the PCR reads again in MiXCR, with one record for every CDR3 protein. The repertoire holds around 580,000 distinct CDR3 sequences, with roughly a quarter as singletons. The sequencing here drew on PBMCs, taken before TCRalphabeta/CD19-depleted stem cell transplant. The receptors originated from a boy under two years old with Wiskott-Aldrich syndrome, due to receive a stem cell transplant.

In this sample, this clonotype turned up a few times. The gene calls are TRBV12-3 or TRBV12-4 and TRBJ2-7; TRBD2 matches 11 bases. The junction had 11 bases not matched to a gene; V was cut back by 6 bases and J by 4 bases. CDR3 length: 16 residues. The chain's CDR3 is CASSFRSTSGGYEQYF. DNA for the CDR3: TGTGCCAGCAGCTTCCGGAGCACTAGCGGGGGTTACGAGCAGTACTTC.

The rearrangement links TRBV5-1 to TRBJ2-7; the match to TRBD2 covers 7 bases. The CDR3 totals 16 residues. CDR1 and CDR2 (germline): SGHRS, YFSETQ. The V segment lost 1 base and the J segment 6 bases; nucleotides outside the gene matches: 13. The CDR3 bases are TGCGCCAGCAGCTTGAGGTGGGCGGGAGAATTGGGCGAGCAGTACTTC. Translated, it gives CASSLRWAGELGEQYF.

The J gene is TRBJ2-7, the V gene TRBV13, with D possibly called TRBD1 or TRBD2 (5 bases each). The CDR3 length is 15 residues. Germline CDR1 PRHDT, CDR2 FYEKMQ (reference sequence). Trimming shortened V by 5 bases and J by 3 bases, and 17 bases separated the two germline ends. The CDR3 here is CASSIRDPGGYEQYF. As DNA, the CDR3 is TGTGCCAGCAGCATCCGGGACCCCGGTGGCTACGAGCAGTACTTC.

The CDR3 spells CASSLYGTSNGPGRPEQFF. DNA of the CDR3: TGTGCCAGCAGCTTATACGGGACTAGCAACGGCCCAGGGCGTCCTGAGCAGTTCTTC. The chain links TRBV11-1 to TRBJ2-1; TRBD2 aligns across 9 bases. The V and J ends lost 2 bases and 9 bases, in that order; junction bases with no gene match: 20. The CDR3 spans 19 residues. Germline-derived CDR1 and CDR2 are SGHAT and FQDESV (reference sequence).

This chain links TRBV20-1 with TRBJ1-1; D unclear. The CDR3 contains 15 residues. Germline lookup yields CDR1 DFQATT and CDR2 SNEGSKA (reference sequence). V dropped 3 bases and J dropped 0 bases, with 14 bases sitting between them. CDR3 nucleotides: TGCAGTGCTAGCCGGAATGCGGTAATGAACACTGAAGCTTTCTTT. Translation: CSASRNAVMNTEAFF.

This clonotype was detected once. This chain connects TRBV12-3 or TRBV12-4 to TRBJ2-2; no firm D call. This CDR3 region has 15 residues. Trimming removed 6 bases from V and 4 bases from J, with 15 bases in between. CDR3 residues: CASSRTGSVTGELFF. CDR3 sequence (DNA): TGTGCCAGCAGCCGAACCGGGTCTGTCACCGGGGAGCTGTTTTTT.

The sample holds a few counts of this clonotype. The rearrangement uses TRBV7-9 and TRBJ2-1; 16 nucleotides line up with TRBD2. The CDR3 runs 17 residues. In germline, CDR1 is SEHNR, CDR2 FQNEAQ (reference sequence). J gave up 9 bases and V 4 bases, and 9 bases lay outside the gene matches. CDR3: CASSSGLAGGSLGEQFF. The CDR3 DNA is TGTGCCAGCAGCTCGGGACTAGCGGGAGGGAGTTTAGGTGAGCAGTTCTTC.

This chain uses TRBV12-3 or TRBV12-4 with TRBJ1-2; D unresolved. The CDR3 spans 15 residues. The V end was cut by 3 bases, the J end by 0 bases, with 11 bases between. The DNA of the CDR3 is TGTGCCAGCAGTTTTCGGCACTACTCTAACTATGGCTACACCTTC. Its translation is CASSFRHYSNYGYTF.

CDR3 sequence (DNA): TGTGCCAGCAGCCAAGATTTCTGGGCGGGAGAAGAGCAGTTCTTC. Protein: CASSQDFWAGEEQFF. The rearrangement uses TRBV14 and TRBJ2-1; TRBD2 matches 7 bases. V lost 0 bases and J lost 10; bases outside the gene matches: 9. CDR3 length equals 15 residues. CDR1 is SGHDN, CDR2 FVKESK, per germline.

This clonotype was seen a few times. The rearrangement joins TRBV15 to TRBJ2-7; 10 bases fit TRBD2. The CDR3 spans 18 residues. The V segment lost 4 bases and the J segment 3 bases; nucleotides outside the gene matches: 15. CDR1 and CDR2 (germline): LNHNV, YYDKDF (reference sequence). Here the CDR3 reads CATSNARAGGALVYEQYF. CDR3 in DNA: TGTGCCACCAGCAACGCCCGAGCGGGAGGGGCTCTGGTCTACGAGCAGTACTTC. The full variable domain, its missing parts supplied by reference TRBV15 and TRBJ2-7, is DAMVIQNPRYQVTQFGKPVTLSCSQTLNHNVMYWYQQKSSQAPKLLFHYYDKDFNNEADTPDNFQSRRPNTSFCFLDIRSPGLGDTAMYLCATSNARAGGALVYEQYFGPGTRLTVT.

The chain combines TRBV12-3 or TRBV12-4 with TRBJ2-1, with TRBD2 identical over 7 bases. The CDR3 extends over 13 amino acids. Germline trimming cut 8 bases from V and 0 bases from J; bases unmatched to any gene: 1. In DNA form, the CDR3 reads TGTGCCAGCCGGGACTACTCCTACAATGAGCAGTTCTTC. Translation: CASRDYSYNEQFF.

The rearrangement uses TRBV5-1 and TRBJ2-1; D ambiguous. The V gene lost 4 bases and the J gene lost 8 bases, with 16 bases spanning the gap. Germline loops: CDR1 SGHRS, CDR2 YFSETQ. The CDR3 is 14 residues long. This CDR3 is CASSLGSEGDEQFF. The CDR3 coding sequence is TGCGCCAGCAGCCTCGGCTCGGAAGGTGATGAGCAGTTCTTC. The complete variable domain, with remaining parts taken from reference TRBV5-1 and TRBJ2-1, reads KAGVTQTPRYLIKTRGQQVTLSCSPISGHRSVSWYQQTPGQGLQFLFEYFSETQRNKGNFPGRFSGRQFSNSRSEMNVSTLELGDSALYLCASSLGSEGDEQFFGPGTRLTVL.

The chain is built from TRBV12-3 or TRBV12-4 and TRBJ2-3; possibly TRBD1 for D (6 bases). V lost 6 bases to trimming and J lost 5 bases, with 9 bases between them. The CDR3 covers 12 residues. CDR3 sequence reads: CASRQGIDTQYF. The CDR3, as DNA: TGTGCCAGCAGGCAGGGGATAGATACGCAGTATTTT.

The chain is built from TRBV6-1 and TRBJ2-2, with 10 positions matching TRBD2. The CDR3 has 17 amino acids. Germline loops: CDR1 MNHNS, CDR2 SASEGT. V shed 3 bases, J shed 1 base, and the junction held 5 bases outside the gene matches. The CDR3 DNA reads TGTGCCAGCAGTGAGCTAGCGGGAGTGGGGAACACCGGGGAGCTGTTTTTT. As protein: CASSELAGVGNTGELFF.

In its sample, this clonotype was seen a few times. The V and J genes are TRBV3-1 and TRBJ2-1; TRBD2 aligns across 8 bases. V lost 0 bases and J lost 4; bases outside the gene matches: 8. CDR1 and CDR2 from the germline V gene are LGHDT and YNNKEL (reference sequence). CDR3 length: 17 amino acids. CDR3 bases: TGTGCCAGCAGCCAAGATGTCTGGAGCGGGAGTTACAATGAGCAGTTCTTC. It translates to CASSQDVWSGSYNEQFF.

As DNA, the CDR3 is TGCGCCAGCAGCCCGGACGTGGGAGGGGTCGCAGATACGCAGTATTTT. Protein: CASSPDVGGVADTQYF. The gene calls are TRBV5-1 and TRBJ2-3, with 7 nucleotides matching TRBD2. The junction had 12 bases not matched to a gene; V was cut back by 4 bases and J by 4 bases. From germline, CDR1 is SGHRS and CDR2 YFSETQ. CDR3 length equals 16 residues.

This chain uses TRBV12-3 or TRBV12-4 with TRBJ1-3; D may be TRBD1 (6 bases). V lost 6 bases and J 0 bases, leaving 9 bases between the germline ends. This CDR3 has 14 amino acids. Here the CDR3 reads CASRKTGSGNTIYF. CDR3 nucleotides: TGTGCCAGCAGAAAGACAGGCTCTGGAAACACCATATATTTT.

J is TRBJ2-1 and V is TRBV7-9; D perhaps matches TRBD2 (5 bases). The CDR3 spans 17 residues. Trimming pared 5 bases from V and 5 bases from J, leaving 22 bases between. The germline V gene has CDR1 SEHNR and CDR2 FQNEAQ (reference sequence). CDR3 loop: CASSPGGKGGPHNEQFF. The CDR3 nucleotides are TGTGCCAGCAGCCCCGGAGGAAAGGGCGGGCCACACAATGAGCAGTTCTTC.

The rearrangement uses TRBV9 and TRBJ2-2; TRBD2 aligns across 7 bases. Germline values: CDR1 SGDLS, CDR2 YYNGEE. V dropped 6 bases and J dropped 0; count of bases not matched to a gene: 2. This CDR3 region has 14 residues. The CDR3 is CASKTSANTGELFF. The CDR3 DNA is TGTGCCAGCAAAACTAGCGCGAACACCGGGGAGCTGTTTTTT.

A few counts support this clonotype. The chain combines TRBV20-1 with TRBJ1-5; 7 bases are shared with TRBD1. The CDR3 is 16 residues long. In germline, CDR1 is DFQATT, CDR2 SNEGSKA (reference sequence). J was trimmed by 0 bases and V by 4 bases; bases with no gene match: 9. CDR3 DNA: TGCAGTGCTAAACCACCGACAGGGCTTAGCAATCAGCCCCAGCATTTT. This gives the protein CSAKPPTGLSNQPQHF.

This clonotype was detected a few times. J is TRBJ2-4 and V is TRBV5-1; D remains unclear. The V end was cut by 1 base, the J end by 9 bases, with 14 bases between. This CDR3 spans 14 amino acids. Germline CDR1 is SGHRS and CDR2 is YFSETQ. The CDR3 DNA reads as TGCGCCAGCAGCTTGTCCCCGTCGGGTGGCATTCAGTACTTC. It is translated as CASSLSPSGGIQYF.